Presented here are 24 T cell receptor beta chains from one specimen sequenced in a study of PD-1 blockade in classical Hodgkin lymphoma. The time point here: cycle 4 day 1 (C4D1), after more than five weeks of nivolumab. All patients experienced relapse after autologous stem cell transplantation, and brentuximab vedotin exposure was variable. The data were produced by immunoSEQ multiplex PCR, yet TCRdb's version contains in-frame clones alone and is incomplete. Counted here are around 60,000 clones, 91% occurring once; the ten biggest clones make up 9% to 12%. Source: peripheral blood mononuclear cells (PBMCs), taken before the fourth cycle of nivolumab. The receptor set was obtained from a human donor with classical Hodgkin lymphoma.

This rearrangement joins TRBV5-1 to TRBJ2-2; D is possibly TRBD2 (5 bases). Per the germline V gene, CDR1 is SGHRS and CDR2 is YFSETQ. Trimming stripped 5 bases from V and 5 bases from J, with 13 bases between. The CDR3 has 14 residues. The CDR3 nucleotides read TGCGCCAGCAGAGTATGGCCGGGAACCGGGGAGCTGTTTTTT. Its protein product is CASRVWPGTGELFF. Full variable domain (missing parts from reference TRBV5-1 and TRBJ2-2): KAGVTQTPRYLIKTRGQQVTLSCSPISGHRSVSWYQQTPGQGLQFLFEYFSETQRNKGNFPGRFSGRQFSNSRSEMNVSTLELGDSALYLCASRVWPGTGELFFGEGSRLTVL.

This rearrangement joins TRBV4-1 to TRBJ2-7, with unresolved D. Germline lookup yields CDR1 MGHRA and CDR2 YSYEKL. V dropped 3 bases and J dropped 0 bases, with 9 bases sitting between them. The CDR3 is 14 residues long. The CDR3 nucleotides are TGCGCCAGCAGCCAGAGCCGCTCCTCCTACGAGCAGTACTTC. Protein product: CASSQSRSSYEQYF.

CDR3 amino acids: CASSLRTGGNQPQHF. In DNA, the CDR3 is TGTGCCAGCAGCCTTAGGACGGGAGGCAATCAGCCCCAGCATTTT. The V and J genes are TRBV7-8 and TRBJ1-5, with D unresolved. Looked up from germline, CDR1 is SGHVS and CDR2 is FQNEAQ. Trimming pared 5 bases from V and 2 bases from J, leaving 13 bases between. This CDR3 region has 15 residues.

This chain joins TRBV7-9 and TRBJ1-1, with 10 bases lining up with TRBD1. V shed 3 bases and J 6 bases; nucleotides not matched to a gene: 10. The CDR3 is made up of 16 amino acids. The germline V gene encodes CDR1 SEHNR and CDR2 FQNEAQ (reference sequence). The CDR3 DNA is TGTGCCAGCAGCTTGGCTGCCGGGACAGGGGCTTCTGAAGCTTTCTTT. Translating gives CASSLAAGTGASEAFF.

The V call is TRBV5-5, the J call TRBJ1-1; D perhaps matches TRBD1 (6 bases). The V gene's germline CDR1 is SGHKS and CDR2 YYEKEE (reference sequence). With 4 bases removed from V and 4 bases from J, the gap between germline ends came to 14 bases. The CDR3 consists of 14 residues. Here the CDR3 DNA reads TGTGCCAGCAGCCGATGGGGGCCGGGCACTGAAGCTTTCTTT. Translation: CASSRWGPGTEAFF.

The gene calls are TRBV5-4 and TRBJ2-7, with 8 bases that match TRBD1. Trimming at V came to 0 bases and at J to 6 bases, leaving 14 bases not matched to a gene. This CDR3 is built from 17 residues. Germline V gene sequence: CDR1 SGHNT, CDR2 YYREEE (reference sequence). The CDR3 nucleotides read TGTGCCAGCAGCTTGGCTCGCGGGACAGGTCCCGAGGCCGAGCAGTACTTC. It encodes CASSLARGTGPEAEQYF.

This chain uses TRBV5-1 with TRBJ2-5; possible D gene TRBD2, 5 bases. The germline V and J ends were trimmed by 5 bases and 0 bases, with 11 bases remaining between them. CDR1 and CDR2 from the germline V gene are SGHRS and YFSETQ. The CDR3 covers 14 residues. The CDR3 bases are TGCGCCAGCAGTGCTAGCTGGGACCAAGAGACCCAGTACTTC. Encoded protein: CASSASWDQETQYF.

The chain combines TRBV13 with TRBJ2-1, with D possibly TRBD1 on 6 matching bases. The ends were cut back, 5 bases at V and 3 bases at J, with 11 bases in the middle. The germline gives CDR1 PRHDT, CDR2 FYEKMQ (reference sequence). CDR3 length: 14 residues. In nucleotides, the CDR3 is TGTGCCAGCAGCGAGGGGGTGGGCTACAATGAGCAGTTCTTC. It translates to CASSEGVGYNEQFF.

V gene TRBV12-5 combines with J gene TRBJ2-6, with D unclear. The V end lost 6 bases, the J end lost 0 bases, and 15 bases lay between the germline ends. Germline values: CDR1 LGHNT, CDR2 FRNRAP. The length of the CDR3 is 17 residues. In DNA form, the CDR3 reads TGTGCTAGTGGGGATCCGGCGCTCTACTCTGGGGCCAACGTCCTGACTTTC. This gives the protein CASGDPALYSGANVLTF.

The V and J genes are TRBV7-6 and TRBJ2-7; D call uncertain. Trimming took off 0 bases at V and 3 bases at J, with 9 bases between the two ends. The CDR3 is 14 residues long. CDR1 and CDR2 from the germline V gene are SGHVS and FNYEAQ. The CDR3 here is CASSLAQLGYEQYF. CDR3 nucleotides: TGTGCCAGCAGCTTAGCACAGCTAGGCTACGAGCAGTACTTC.

V and J are TRBV19 and TRBJ2-2; 13 positions match TRBD2. The CDR3 sequence is 15 residues long. V lost 6 bases and J lost 5; bases outside the gene matches: 3. The V gene's germline CDR1 is LNHDA and CDR2 SQIVND (reference sequence). The CDR3 coding sequence is TGTGCCAGTAGGACTAGCGGGGGGCCTACCGGGGAGCTGTTTTTT. Its translation is CASRTSGGPTGELFF.

This chain uses TRBV19 with TRBJ1-2, with a possible D match to TRBD1 (5 bases). V lost 1 base and J lost 3, with 12 bases in between. The CDR3 runs to 15 residues. Germline loops: CDR1 LNHDA, CDR2 SQIVND (reference sequence). Here the CDR3 reads CASSIASGGDYGYTF. The CDR3 bases are TGTGCCAGTAGTATAGCCTCAGGAGGGGACTATGGCTACACCTTC.

V and J are TRBV7-9 and TRBJ2-5; no clear D gene. V was shortened by 1 base and J by 1 base, with 10 bases between the two germline ends. Per germline, CDR1 SEHNR and CDR2 FQNEAQ (reference sequence). CDR3 length equals 15 residues. The DNA of the CDR3 is TGTGCCAGCAGCTTAGTAGGCAGAATCCAAGAGACCCAGTACTTC. This sequence encodes CASSLVGRIQETQYF.

The chain employs TRBV30 and TRBJ2-7, with TRBD1 matching over 7 bases. The CDR3 runs to 12 residues. V shed 4 bases and J 2 bases; nucleotides not matched to a gene: 2. Per the germline V gene, CDR1 is GTSNPN and CDR2 is SVGIG (reference sequence). The CDR3 nucleotides read TGTGCCTGGAAAACAGGGGCCTACGAGCAGTACTTC. It yields the protein CAWKTGAYEQYF.

The rearrangement joins TRBV21-1 to TRBJ2-3; the table names TRBD2, a call not compared with the DNA. TRBV21-1 is labeled a pseudogene. This CDR3 region has 13 residues. CDR3 DNA: TGTGCCAGCTCGGGGGGGAGCACAGATACGCAGTATTTT. This codes for CASSGGSTDTQYF.

The chain's CDR3 is CASSPPRDLWYQETQYF. DNA for the CDR3: TGTGCCAGCAGCCCCCCCCGGGACCTATGGTACCAAGAGACCCAGTACTTC. The rearrangement links TRBV7-9 to TRBJ2-5, with D possibly being TRBD1 or TRBD2 (5 bases each). Germline CDR1 and CDR2: SEHNR and FQNEAQ (reference sequence). CDR3 length equals 17 residues. Trimming removed 5 bases from V and 0 bases from J, with 19 bases in between.

This clone was detected once. V gene TRBV9 combines with J gene TRBJ2-5; 9 bases agree with TRBD2. Looked up from germline, CDR1 is SGDLS and CDR2 is YYNGEE. The CDR3 consists of 16 residues. V shed 0 bases, J shed 0 bases, and the junction held 3 bases outside the gene matches. Written as DNA, the CDR3 is TGTGCCAGCAGCGTAGAGGCGGGGGGGTACCAAGAGACCCAGTACTTC. Protein: CASSVEAGGYQETQYF.

V and J are TRBV5-1 and TRBJ2-1, with D perhaps given as TRBD1 or TRBD2 (6 bases each). The CDR3 totals 14 residues. CDR1 is SGHRS and CDR2 is YFSETQ in the germline V gene. Trimming stripped 5 bases from V and 0 bases from J, with 9 bases between. CDR3 coding DNA: TGCGCCAGCAGGGGGGGCCCCTCCTACAATGAGCAGTTCTTC. Its protein is CASRGGPSYNEQFF.

The chain is built from TRBV28 and TRBJ1-1; D is undetermined. Germline assignment: CDR1 MDHEN and CDR2 SYDVKM. V gave up 2 bases and J gave up 0 bases, with 4 bases separating them. The CDR3 loop spans 13 amino acids. Here the CDR3 reads CASSLQLNTEAFF. As DNA, the CDR3 is TGTGCCAGCAGTTTACAGTTGAACACTGAAGCTTTCTTT. The full variable domain, rest sourced from reference TRBV28 and TRBJ1-1, is DVKVTQSSRYLVKRTGEKVFLECVQDMDHENMFWYRQDPGLGLRLIYFSYDVKMKEKGDIPEGYSVSREKKERFSLILESASTNQTSMYLCASSLQLNTEAFFGQGTRLTVV.

The V and J genes are TRBV2 and TRBJ1-5; D ambiguous. This CDR3 comprises 14 residues. V was shortened by 4 bases and J by 7 bases, with 14 bases between the two germline ends. Germline lookup yields CDR1 SNHLY and CDR2 FYNNEI. CDR3 in DNA: TGTGCCAGCAGTGGCATGGGTGTCAGGCAGCCCCAGCATTTT. The encoded protein is CASSGMGVRQPQHF. The full variable domain, in which reference TRBV2 and TRBJ1-5 provide the parts outside the CDR3, is EPEVTQTPSHQVTQMGQEVILRCVPISNHLYFYWYRQILGQKVEFLVSFYNNEISEKSEIFDDQFSVERPDGSNFTLKIRSTKLEDSAMYFCASSGMGVRQPQHFGDGTRLSIL.

The rearrangement uses TRBV7-9 and TRBJ1-2; 7 nucleotides line up with TRBD1. Germline CDR1 SEHNR, CDR2 FQNEAQ (reference sequence). V lost 5 bases to trimming and J lost 7 bases; unmatched junction nucleotides: 7. CDR3 length: 13 amino acids. The CDR3 region is CASSHTSGGGYTF. The CDR3 nucleotides are TGTGCCAGCAGCCACACCTCAGGGGGTGGCTACACCTTC.

The V and J genes are TRBV4-1 and TRBJ1-4, with D possibly being TRBD1 (6 bases). The CDR3 runs to 22 residues. V dropped 4 bases and J dropped 2 bases, with 32 bases sitting between them. The V gene's germline CDR1 is MGHRA and CDR2 YSYEKL. CDR3 region: CASSPGPFGDKASEFTNEKLFF. The CDR3 DNA reads TGCGCCAGCAGCCCAGGACCCTTTGGGGACAAGGCTTCCGAGTTTACTAATGAAAAACTGTTTTTT.

This chain links TRBV6-5 with TRBJ1-1, with a weak D call TRBD1 (5 bases). This CDR3 has 15 amino acids. Looked up from germline, CDR1 is MNHEY and CDR2 is SVGAGI. V was clipped by 2 bases and J by 2 bases, with 12 bases between them. The CDR3 reads CASSYRDSPNTEAFF. CDR3 sequence (DNA): TGTGCCAGCAGTTACCGGGACTCCCCTAACACTGAAGCTTTCTTT.

This chain joins TRBV5-1 and TRBJ1-4; 7 nucleotides match TRBD1. Germline CDR1 is SGHRS and CDR2 is YFSETQ. The J segment lost 5 bases and the V segment lost 0 bases, leaving 7 bases of the junction unmatched. There are 16 residues in the CDR3. The CDR3 loop reads CASSLVGSQGNEKLFF. For the CDR3, the DNA is TGCGCCAGCAGCTTGGTTGGGTCACAGGGGAATGAAAAACTGTTTTTT.